This TCR beta chain was captured in a study of blood T cell repertoires in COVID-19. Whole-study context: The United States, Italy and Spain supplied acute and convalescent COVID-19 samples. PBMCs, B-cell-depleted T cells, or T cells were the source of the cDNA or gDNA that made up the material.

How the authors handled the data: Nucleated cell number was recorded as an estimate derived from reference gene primer amplification. Assay used: immunoSEQ multiplex PCR; TCRdb lists only in-frame clones, some missing. That table is the source of V, J and clone size, and D and trimming were worked out from the DNA. Here the sample spans 150,000 to 200,000 clones, 82% being singletons. This TCR came from a woman aged 25 to 39 with acute or convalescent COVID-19. The sample consisted of peripheral blood.

Here the CDR3 reads CASSLDRDGKAFF. The CDR3 coding sequence is TGTGCCAGCAGCTTGGACAGGGACGGAAAAGCTTTCTTT. The chain uses TRBV7-9 and TRBJ1-1; 8 bases match TRBD1. V shed 3 bases, J shed 9 bases, and the junction held 6 bases outside the gene matches. CDR3 length: 13 residues. Germline values: CDR1 SEHNR, CDR2 FQNEAQ (reference sequence).